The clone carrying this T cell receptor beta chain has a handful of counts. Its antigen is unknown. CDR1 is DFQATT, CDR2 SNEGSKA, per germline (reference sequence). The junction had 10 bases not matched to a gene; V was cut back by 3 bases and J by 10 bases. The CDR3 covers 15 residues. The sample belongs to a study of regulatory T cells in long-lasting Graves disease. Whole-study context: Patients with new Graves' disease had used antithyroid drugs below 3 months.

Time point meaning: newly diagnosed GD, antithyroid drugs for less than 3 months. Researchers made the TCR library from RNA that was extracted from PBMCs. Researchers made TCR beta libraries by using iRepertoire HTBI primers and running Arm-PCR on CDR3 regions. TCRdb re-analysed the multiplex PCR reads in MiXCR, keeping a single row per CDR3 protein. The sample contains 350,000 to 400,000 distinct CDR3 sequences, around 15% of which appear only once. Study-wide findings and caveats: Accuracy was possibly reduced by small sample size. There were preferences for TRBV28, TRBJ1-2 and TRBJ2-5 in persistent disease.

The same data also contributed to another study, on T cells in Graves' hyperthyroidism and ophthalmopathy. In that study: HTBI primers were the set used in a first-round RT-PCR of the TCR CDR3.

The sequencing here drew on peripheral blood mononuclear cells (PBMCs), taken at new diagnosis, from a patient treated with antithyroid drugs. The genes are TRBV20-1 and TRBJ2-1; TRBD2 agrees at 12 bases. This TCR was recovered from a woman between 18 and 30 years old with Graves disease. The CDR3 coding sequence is TGCAGTGCTAGTATGGCTAGCGGGGGGGCGGGCGAGCAGTTCTTC. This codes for CSASMASGGAGEQFF.